Listed below are T cell receptor beta chains from one sample, sequenced in a study of cytomegalovirus exposure and HLA in healthy donors. Sequenced by immunoSEQ multiplex PCR; TCRdb stores in-frame clones only, minus some. The sample holds approximately 91,000 clones; more than 55% are singletons and the top ten take 2.3%. The sample taken for sequencing was PBMCs. The receptors derive from a human donor in good health. The CDR3 runs from the conserved cysteine through the conserved F or W. D genes are given only for firm matches. Clone size appears in some rows only: once, few, many, or a class for an expanded clone.

cdr3_nt cdr3_aa clone_size j_call v_call d_call
TGTGCCAGCAGCGTAGGGAGGGACACTGAAGCTTTCTTT CASSVGRDTEAFF . TRBJ1-1 TRBV6-5 .
TGTGCCAGCAGCCAAAATCTTGGGGTTTGGGAGGGCACCATATATTTT CASSQNLGVWEGTIYF few TRBJ1-3 TRBV4-2 .
TGTGCCAGCAGCTTGCTAGCGGGGGGCACAGATACGCAGTATTTT CASSLLAGGTDTQYF . TRBJ2-3 TRBV5-6 TRBD2
TGCGCCAGCAGCCAAGGGCAGGGGGCGTACTATGGCTACACCTTC CASSQGQGAYYGYTF . TRBJ1-2 TRBV4-3 TRBD1
TGTGCCAGCAGTTACGCCGCTGGGGGGAACTCCTACGAGCAGTACTTC CASSYAAGGNSYEQYF . TRBJ2-7 TRBV6-5 .
TGTGCCAGCAGCTTAAGGGGTTCGGGCGAGCAGTACTTC CASSLRGSGEQYF . TRBJ2-7 TRBV5-4 .
TGTGCCAGCAGTTACTCGGGGCTCGCTGAAGCTTTCTTT CASSYSGLAEAFF . TRBJ1-1 TRBV6-5 .
TGTGCCAGCAGCCCAACGACTAGCGGGGGGGCCGGCAATGAGCAGTTCTTC CASSPTTSGGAGNEQFF . TRBJ2-1 TRBV12-1 .
TGTGCCAGCTCACGACTGGGACTAGCTGATACGCAGTATTTT CASSRLGLADTQYF once TRBJ2-3 TRBV18 TRBD2
TGTGCCAGCAAAATACATCAGGGCACCGGGGAGCTGTTTTTT CASKIHQGTGELFF few TRBJ2-2 TRBV6-4 .
TGTGCCACCAGCAGAGCCCCCACTACCTACAATGAGCAGTTCTTC CATSRAPTTYNEQFF . TRBJ2-1 TRBV15 .
TGCGCCAGCAGCCTTACCACCGGGTCCACCGGGGAGCTGTTTTTT CASSLTTGSTGELFF . TRBJ2-2 TRBV4-3 .